The present T cell receptor (beta chain) was sequenced within a study of response to subunit inactivated influenza vaccine. Each CDR3 protein gets one entry after TCRdb re-called the RT-PCR reads with MiXCR. Counted here are around 580,000 distinct CDR3 sequences, around 13% occurring once; the ten biggest clones make up around 10%. CDR1 and CDR2 (germline): DFQATT, SNEGSKA (reference sequence). The V end was cut by 1 base, the J end by 3 bases, with 13 bases between. The CDR3 is made up of 15 amino acids. The study, taken as a whole, reports: The authors proposed limited new T cell recruitment per seasonal influenza vaccination.

As for this clonotype: What it binds is not known.

The chain couples TRBV20-1 to TRBJ2-1; D tentatively fits TRBD1 or TRBD2 (5 bases each). Sequencing was performed on PBMCs from blood, taken 11 to 12 days after vaccination. The sequence came from a man aged 50 to 60 who received an inactivated influenza vaccine. The CDR3 DNA reads TGCAGTGCTAGAGCGGGGCTAGTGAACTACAATGAGCAGTTCTTC. This gives the protein CSARAGLVNYNEQFF.